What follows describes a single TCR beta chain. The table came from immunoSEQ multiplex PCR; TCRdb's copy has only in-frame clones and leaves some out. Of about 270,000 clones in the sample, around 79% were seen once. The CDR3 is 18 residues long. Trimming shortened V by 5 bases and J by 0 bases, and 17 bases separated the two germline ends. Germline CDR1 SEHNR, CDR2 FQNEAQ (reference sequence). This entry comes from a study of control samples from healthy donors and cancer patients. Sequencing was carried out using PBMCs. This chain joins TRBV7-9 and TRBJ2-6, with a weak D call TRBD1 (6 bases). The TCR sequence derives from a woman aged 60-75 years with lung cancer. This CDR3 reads CASSPSTGPLSGANVLTF. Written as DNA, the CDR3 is TGTGCCAGCAGCCCCTCGACAGGTCCTCTCTCTGGGGCCAACGTCCTGACTTTC.